The clone carrying this TCR beta chain was seen once. Its antigen is currently unknown. The same CDR3 can be traced to other DNA sequences in this sample. These data come from a study of shared clonotypes between healthy human individuals. CDR1 SGHRS and CDR2 YFSETQ come from the germline V gene. The CDR3 extends over 14 amino acids. Trimming took 1 base from V and 0 from J, leaving 8 bases between them. Study observations and caveats: The expectation was that sequencing depth would affect clonotype sharing among donors.

Original processing methods: Filtering of immunoSEQ junctional sequences could not match full-length read filtering. Sequencing used immunoSEQ multiplex PCR; TCRdb keeps in-frame clones, though not all of them. The DNA was the basis for D and trimming; V, J and clone size are from that table. This sample has 2 million to 2.5 million clones, with about 90% found just once. Sample: naive CD4+ T cells from PBMCs. Subset noted: CD45RA+ positively selected. The source is a man in his late teens or twenties in good health. Some clones in this sample may be carry-over from other donors' samples. The genes are TRBV5-1 and TRBJ2-7; D remains unclear. CDR3 coding DNA: TGCGCCAGCAGCTTGACGGTTAGCTCCTACGAGCAGTACTTC. Its protein is CASSLTVSSYEQYF. The full variable domain, completed using reference TRBV5-1 and TRBJ2-7, is KAGVTQTPRYLIKTRGQQVTLSCSPISGHRSVSWYQQTPGQGLQFLFEYFSETQRNKGNFPGRFSGRQFSNSRSEMNVSTLELGDSALYLCASSLTVSSYEQYFGPGTRLTVT.